This record looks at one TCR beta chain sequence and its context. As yet, its antigen is unknown. The data belong to a study of shared clonotypes between healthy human individuals. Study findings and constraints: Naive CD4 clonotypes overlapped across a handful of donors at roughly 5.1%.

Assay: immunoSEQ multiplex PCR; the TCRdb copy retains only in-frame clones and omits some. The sample holds a few million clones, 90% to 96% seen once. The trim removed 0 bases at V and 3 bases at J, leaving 6 bases unmatched. The CDR3 contains 15 residues. Per the germline V gene, CDR1 is SQVTM and CDR2 is ANQGSEA. The TCR originated in a man between 18 and 35 years old in good health. What was sequenced was naive CD4+ T cells sorted from blood. Sample subset: CD45RA+ positively selected. The chain joins TRBV29-1 to TRBJ2-3; 7 nucleotides align to TRBD1. As DNA, the CDR3 is TGCAGCGTTGAAGACGCGGCAGGGGGAACAGATACGCAGTATTTT. Translating gives CSVEDAAGGTDTQYF.